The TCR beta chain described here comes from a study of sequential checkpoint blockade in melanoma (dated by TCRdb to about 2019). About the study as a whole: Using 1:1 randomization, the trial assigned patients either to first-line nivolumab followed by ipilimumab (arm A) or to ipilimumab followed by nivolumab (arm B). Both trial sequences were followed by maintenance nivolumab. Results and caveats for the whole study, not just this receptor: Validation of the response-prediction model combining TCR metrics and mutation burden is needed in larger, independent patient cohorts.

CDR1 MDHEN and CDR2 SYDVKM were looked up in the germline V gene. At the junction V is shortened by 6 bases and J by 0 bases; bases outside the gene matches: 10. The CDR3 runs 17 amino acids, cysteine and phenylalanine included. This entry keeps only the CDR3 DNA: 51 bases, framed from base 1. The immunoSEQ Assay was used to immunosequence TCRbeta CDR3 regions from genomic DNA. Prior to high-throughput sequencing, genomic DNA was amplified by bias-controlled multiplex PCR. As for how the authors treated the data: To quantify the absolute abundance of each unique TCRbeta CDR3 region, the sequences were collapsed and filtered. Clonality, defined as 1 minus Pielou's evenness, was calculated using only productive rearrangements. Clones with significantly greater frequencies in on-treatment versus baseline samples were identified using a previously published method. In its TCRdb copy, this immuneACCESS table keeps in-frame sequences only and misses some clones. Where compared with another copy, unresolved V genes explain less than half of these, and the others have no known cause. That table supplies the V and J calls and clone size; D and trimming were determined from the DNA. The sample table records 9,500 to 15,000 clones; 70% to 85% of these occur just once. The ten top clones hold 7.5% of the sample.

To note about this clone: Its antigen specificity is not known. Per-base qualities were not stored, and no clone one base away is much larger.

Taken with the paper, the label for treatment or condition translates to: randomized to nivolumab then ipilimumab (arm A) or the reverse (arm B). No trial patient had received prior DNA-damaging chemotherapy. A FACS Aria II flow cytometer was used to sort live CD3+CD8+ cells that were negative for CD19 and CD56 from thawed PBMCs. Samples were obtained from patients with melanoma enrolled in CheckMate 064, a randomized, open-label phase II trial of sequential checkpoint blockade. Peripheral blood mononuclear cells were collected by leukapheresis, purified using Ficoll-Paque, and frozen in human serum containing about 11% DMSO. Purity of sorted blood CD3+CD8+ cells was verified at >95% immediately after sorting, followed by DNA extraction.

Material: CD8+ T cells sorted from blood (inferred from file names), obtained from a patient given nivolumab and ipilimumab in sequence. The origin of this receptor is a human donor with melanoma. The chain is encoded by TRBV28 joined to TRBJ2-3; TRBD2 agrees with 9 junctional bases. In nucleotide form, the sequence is TGTGCCAGCAGGGCTGTGTTCGCGGGGGGGAGCACAGATACGCAGTATTTT. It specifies CASRAVFAGGSTDTQYF.